This TCR beta chain was obtained from a study of blood T cells in healthy people across ages. Sample-barcoded 5' priming and a J-beta primer mix drove a second PCR of about 7 to 12 cycles. Sequencing of every sample gave 2.5 million or more CDR3-containing paired-end reads. TCRdb itself ran the 5' RACE reads through MiXCR, one entry per CDR3 protein. Among about 1 million distinct CDR3 sequences listed, around 45% were seen once. As concerns this clonotype: Its antigen is undetermined.

Germline lookup yields CDR1 MGHRA and CDR2 YSYEKL. J was trimmed by 5 bases and V by 5 bases; bases with no gene match: 7. The CDR3 has 15 amino acids. General study results and limits: CMV status of donors was not determined, possibly confounding expanded clonotype changes.

The sequence derives from a woman aged 60-75 years in good health. The sample consisted of blood. The genes are TRBV4-1 and TRBJ2-3, with 10 bases matching TRBD2. CDR3 in amino acids: CASSGLAGVKDTQYF. As DNA, the CDR3 is TGCGCCAGCAGCGGGCTAGCGGGAGTGAAAGATACGCAGTATTTT.